The clone carrying this TCR beta chain was counted ten times or more. Preparing the TCRbeta library involved the use of unique molecular identifiers. TCRdb re-analysed the PCR reads in MiXCR, keeping a single row per CDR3 protein. Of about 240,000 distinct CDR3 sequences listed, approximately 12% were seen once; the top ten hold about 2.6%. The data stem from a study of T-cell reconstitution after alpha-beta-depleted transplantation in children. CDR3 length equals 12 residues. Trimming took 11 bases from V and 6 from J, leaving 15 bases between them. Germline values: CDR1 ENHRY, CDR2 SYGVKD. The chain carries TRBV10-3 and TRBJ2-3; D may correspond to TRBD1 or TRBD2 (5 bases each). The receptor was derived from a human donor who donated a stem cell graft to a child with acute lymphoblastic leukemia. The source material was PBMCs from the stem cell graft donor, sampled from the stem cell graft. This chain's CDR3 is CAVSGTEDTQYF. The CDR3 region has the DNA TGTGCCGTATCCGGGACCGAGGATACGCAGTATTTT.